The clone carrying this TCR beta chain was seen many times. The source of the sample is a study of regulatory T cells in long-lasting Graves disease. Library construction for TCR beta used iRepertoire HTBI primers and Arm-PCR of CDR3 regions. TCRdb re-called the multiplex PCR reads through MiXCR, storing one row per CDR3 protein. The sample records 360,000 or so distinct CDR3 sequences, 16% being singletons. The CDR3 has 13 residues. Germline V gives CDR1 SQVTM, CDR2 ANQGSEA. Trimming pared 5 bases from V and 5 bases from J, leaving 15 bases between. Time point indicated: newly diagnosed GD, antithyroid drugs for less than 3 months. From RNA extracted from PBMCs, the TCR library was made. These data also formed part of another study, on T cells in Graves' hyperthyroidism and ophthalmopathy.

The receptor was derived from a man aged 40-49 years with Graves disease. The starting material was peripheral blood mononuclear cells (PBMCs), obtained at new diagnosis, from a patient treated with antithyroid drugs. The rearrangement links TRBV29-1 to TRBJ2-5; tentatively, D is TRBD1 (6 bases). In nucleotides, the CDR3 is TGCAGCGTTACAGGGTTGACGAGTGAGACCCAGTACTTC. Its protein product is CSVTGLTSETQYF.